What follows are 31 T cell receptor beta chains derived from one specimen sequenced in a study of CD8 T cells in ankylosing spondylitis. TCRdb re-called the 5' RACE reads through MiXCR, storing one row per CDR3 protein. Of more than 150,000 distinct CDR3 sequences listed, 18% are singletons. The material sequenced was blood, either unsorted or a sorted T cell fraction (not recorded which). The source is a male donor between 5 and 35 years old with ankylosing spondylitis or in good health (not recorded which).

The sample holds many counts of this clonotype. The chain joins TRBV6-5 to TRBJ2-7; a weak D match, TRBD1 (6 bases). This CDR3 is 14 amino acids long. The germline V and J ends were trimmed by 2 bases and 3 bases, with 11 bases remaining between them. Germline assignment: CDR1 MNHEY and CDR2 SVGAGI. The DNA for the CDR3 is TGTGCCAGCAGTTACGTGGACAGAGACTACGAGCAGTACTTC. Protein sequence: CASSYVDRDYEQYF.

This clonotype was recorded at least ten times. The gene calls are TRBV20-1 and TRBJ2-3; no clear D gene. V was shortened by 4 bases and J by 2 bases, with 16 bases between the two germline ends. Per germline, CDR1 DFQATT and CDR2 SNEGSKA (reference sequence). The CDR3 runs to 15 residues. The CDR3 reads CSATPEDAFTDTQYF. The CDR3 DNA sequence: TGCAGTGCTACTCCTGAGGACGCCTTCACAGATACGCAGTATTTT.

This clonotype was found many times. J is TRBJ2-5 and V is TRBV11-2; D may match TRBD1 or TRBD2 (6 bases each). CDR3 size: 12 residues. Germline values: CDR1 SGHAT, CDR2 FQNNGV. V lost 5 bases and J 10 bases, leaving 14 bases between the germline ends. The CDR3 DNA sequence: TGTGCCAGCAGCCCAGAGGGGGAGGTCCAGTACTTC. Residues: CASSPEGEVQYF.

This clonotype was recorded many times. J is TRBJ2-7 and V is TRBV5-5; D is ambiguous. Looked up from germline, CDR1 is SGHKS and CDR2 is YYEKEE (reference sequence). The CDR3 covers 12 residues. V was clipped by 3 bases and J by 2 bases, with 6 bases between them. CDR3 sequence reads: CASSSKAYEQYF. The CDR3 DNA follows: TGTGCCAGCAGCTCTAAGGCCTACGAGCAGTACTTC.

This clonotype was recorded many times. The chain carries TRBV6-1 and TRBJ2-3, with 8 bases identical to TRBD2. Germline CDR1 and CDR2: MNHNS and SASEGT. The V segment lost 10 bases and the J segment 3 bases; nucleotides outside the gene matches: 6. The CDR3 runs to 13 residues. The CDR3 region is CAISKRETDTQYF. The CDR3 DNA follows: TGTGCCATCTCGAAGCGGGAGACAGATACGCAGTATTTT.

This clonotype occurred many times. V gene TRBV20-1 combines with J gene TRBJ2-1, with D tentatively TRBD1 (7 bases). The CDR3 totals 16 residues. The V and J ends lost 3 bases and 8 bases respectively, with 23 bases between them. CDR1 is DFQATT and CDR2 is SNEGSKA in the germline V gene (reference sequence). In DNA, the CDR3 is TGCAGTGCTAGCCGACCTGCCAACAGGGGCGGGGATGAGCAGTTCTTC. This codes for CSASRPANRGGDEQFF.

This clonotype was recorded many times. CDR3 protein: CASSRQGDTQYF. The CDR3 DNA reads as TGTGCCAGCAGTCGACAGGGGGATACGCAGTATTTT. The chain joins TRBV6-2 or TRBV6-3 to TRBJ2-3; the match to TRBD1 covers 8 bases. The germline V gene encodes CDR1 MNHEY and CDR2 SVGEGT. CDR3 length equals 12 residues. V shed 5 bases, J shed 6 bases, and the junction held 1 base outside the gene matches.

At least ten counts were recorded for this clonotype. The chain recombines TRBV4-2 with TRBJ2-7; D assignment may be TRBD1 or TRBD2 (5 bases each). The CDR3 has 14 amino acids. V was shortened by 4 bases and J by 4 bases, with 14 bases between the two germline ends. In germline, CDR1 is LGHNA, CDR2 YNFKEQ. The CDR3 loop is CASSPGRSSYEQYF. CDR3 DNA: TGTGCCAGCAGCCCGGGACGGTCATCTTACGAGCAGTACTTC.

This clonotype was observed many times. J is TRBJ2-1 and V is TRBV5-6; TRBD2 matches at 10 bases. J was trimmed by 3 bases and V by 4 bases; bases with no gene match: 4. Germline V CDR1 and CDR2: SGHDT, YYEEEE. This CDR3 has 15 residues. CDR3 region: CASSTRTSGYNEQFF. For the CDR3, the DNA is TGTGCCAGCAGCACCAGGACTAGCGGCTACAATGAGCAGTTCTTC.

This clonotype has a count of ten or more. J is TRBJ2-1 and V is TRBV11-2, with 16 bases aligning to TRBD2. CDR1 SGHAT and CDR2 FQNNGV come from the germline V gene. This CDR3 has 16 amino acids. With 5 bases clipped from V and 15 bases from J, the junction kept 13 bases outside the gene matches. CDR3 DNA sequence: TGTGCCAGCAGCCTAGCCGGGACTAGCGGGAGGGGCGGCGCGTTCTTC. Encoded protein: CASSLAGTSGRGGAFF.

The table lists this clonotype with many counts. The gene calls are TRBV12-3 or TRBV12-4 and TRBJ2-7; D gene ambiguous. Trimming took 3 bases from V and 5 from J, leaving 8 bases between them. The CDR3 is 12 residues long. CDR3: CASSLEWDEQYF. CDR3 nucleotide sequence: TGTGCCAGCAGTTTGGAGTGGGACGAGCAGTACTTC.

This clonotype was seen many times. The chain recombines TRBV27 with TRBJ1-6, with TRBD1 as a possible D gene (5 bases). The V gene lost 3 bases and the J gene lost 0 bases, with 6 bases spanning the gap. CDR3 size: 15 residues. Germline V gives CDR1 MNHEY, CDR2 SMNVEV (reference sequence). The CDR3, as DNA: TGTGCCAGCAGTTTCCAGGGCTCCTATAATTCACCCCTCCACTTT. This gives the protein CASSFQGSYNSPLHF.

This clonotype was recorded many times. The chain recombines TRBV6-1 with TRBJ2-1; D may be TRBD1 or TRBD2 (5 bases each). CDR1 and CDR2 (germline): MNHNS, SASEGT. V lost 2 bases and J 10 bases, leaving 9 bases between the germline ends. CDR3 length: 12 amino acids. In DNA, the CDR3 is TGTGCCAGCAGTGAATGGGGCGGGGAGCAGTTCTTC. This codes for CASSEWGGEQFF.

The rearrangement joins TRBV7-6 to TRBJ2-3; 8 positions match TRBD2. Losses at the gene ends were 7 bases for V and 3 bases for J; bases not matched to a gene: 9. Germline CDR1 and CDR2: SGHVS and FNYEAQ. The CDR3 spans 15 residues. In DNA, the CDR3 is TGTGCCAGCACCCCTTCGGGACTAGAGACAGATACGCAGTATTTT. Protein sequence: CASTPSGLETDTQYF.

This clonotype was seen ten or more times. The V and J genes are TRBV7-2 and TRBJ2-7, with D tentatively TRBD2 (5 bases). CDR1 SGHTA and CDR2 FQGNSA come from the germline V gene. The CDR3 extends over 14 amino acids. The ends were cut back, 1 base at V and 5 bases at J, with 12 bases in the middle. The CDR3, as DNA: TGTGCCAGCAGCTTAGGGGGAGACCACAACGAGCAGTACGTC. It translates to CASSLGGDHNEQYV.

This clonotype was seen a handful of times. V and J are TRBV2 and TRBJ2-7; tentative D call: TRBD2 (5 bases). Germline V CDR1 and CDR2: SNHLY, FYNNEI. V shed 6 bases and J shed 9 bases, with 15 bases lying between them. This CDR3 spans 12 amino acids. DNA of the CDR3: TGTGCCAGCAGGGTCGCTCTAGCCGCGCAGTACGTC. Translating gives CASRVALAAQYV.

This clonotype was seen more than once but under ten times. This sequence joins TRBV15 and TRBJ2-1; D is uncertain. This CDR3 has 14 residues. CDR1 and CDR2 (germline): LNHNV, YYDKDF (reference sequence). The V end was cut by 1 base, the J end by 8 bases, with 12 bases between. CDR3 DNA sequence: TGTGCCACCAGCAGAGGTATAGTTTCCGATGAGCAGTTCTTC. It translates to CATSRGIVSDEQFF.

The table lists this clonotype with a few counts. The chain links TRBV3-1 to TRBJ2-7; D remains unclear. The CDR3 has 12 residues. CDR1 is LGHDT, CDR2 YNNKEL, per germline (reference sequence). V lost 4 bases and J 3 bases, leaving 7 bases between the germline ends. CDR3 in DNA: TGTGCCAGCAGCCTGGACGGCTACGAGCAGTACGTC. Encoded protein: CASSLDGYEQYV.

This clonotype was seen ten or more times. CDR3 residues: CASSSRTGDNEQFF. The CDR3, as DNA: TGCGCCAGCAGCTCACGGACGGGGGACAATGAGCAGTTCTTC. The chain employs TRBV5-1 and TRBJ2-1; D possibly corresponds to TRBD2 (6 bases). V gave up 3 bases and J gave up 5 bases, with 12 bases separating them. The length of the CDR3 is 14 residues. The V gene's germline CDR1 is SGHRS and CDR2 YFSETQ.

CDR3 DNA sequence: TGTGCCAGCAGATTGACAGACGCGAACACCGGGGAGCTGTTTTTT. Amino acids: CASRLTDANTGELFF. The V and J genes are TRBV2 and TRBJ2-2, with a weak D call TRBD1 (5 bases). CDR1 SNHLY and CDR2 FYNNEI come from the germline V gene. This CDR3 contains 15 residues. V shed 6 bases and J shed 0 bases, with 11 bases lying between them.

This clonotype was seen repeatedly, ten times or more. The chain has TRBV7-9 and TRBJ1-2; no clear D. This CDR3 comprises 12 residues. Per germline, CDR1 SEHNR and CDR2 FQNEAQ (reference sequence). Between the trimmed V and J ends, which lost 4 bases and 4 bases, there was a span of 7 bases. The CDR3, as DNA: TGTGCCAGCAGCTCACGTGTCTATGGCTACACCTTC. Amino acids: CASSSRVYGYTF.

This clonotype was seen ten or more times. The V call is TRBV30, the J call TRBJ1-2; perhaps TRBD1 as D (5 bases). Germline values: CDR1 GTSNPN, CDR2 SVGIG (reference sequence). Trimming stripped 4 bases from V and 7 bases from J, with 16 bases between. The CDR3 has 13 residues. In nucleotides, the CDR3 is TGTGCCTGGAAGTCGGGGGTACCGATTGGCTACACCTTC. Residues: CAWKSGVPIGYTF.

J is TRBJ2-1 and V is TRBV19; no reliable D call. V was shortened by 0 bases and J by 3 bases, with 9 bases between the two germline ends. Per germline, CDR1 LNHDA and CDR2 SQIVND (reference sequence). This CDR3 is built from 15 residues. The CDR3 reads CASSIEGVGYNEQFF. Written as DNA, the CDR3 is TGTGCCAGTAGTATAGAAGGAGTGGGCTACAATGAGCAGTTCTTC. Variable domain in full (rest from reference TRBV19 and TRBJ2-1): DGGITQSPKYLFRKEGQNVTLSCEQNLNHDAMYWYRQDPGQGLRLIYYSQIVNDFQKGDIAEGYSVSREKKESFPLTVTSAQKNPTAFYLCASSIEGVGYNEQFFGPGTRLTVL.

This clonotype was detected many times. The rearrangement joins TRBV3-1 to TRBJ2-4; no reliable D call. Germline V lookup: CDR1 LGHDT, CDR2 YNNKEL (reference sequence). The V end lost 0 bases, the J end lost 6 bases, and 12 bases lay between the germline ends. CDR3 length: 15 amino acids. CDR3: CASSQDPVNVNIQYF. The CDR3 nucleotides read TGTGCCAGCAGCCAAGATCCCGTGAACGTAAACATTCAGTACTTC.

At least ten counts were recorded for this clonotype. V is TRBV12-3 or TRBV12-4 and J is TRBJ2-4; TRBD1 might be the D (6 bases). V was pared by 4 bases and J by 0 bases, with 13 bases between. The length of the CDR3 is 16 residues. The CDR3 protein is CASSSRTDLAKNIQYF. The CDR3, as DNA: TGTGCCAGCAGTTCTCGGACAGATTTAGCCAAAAACATTCAGTACTTC.

This chain uses TRBV29-1 with TRBJ1-2; no clear D. The V end was cut by 3 bases, the J end by 7 bases, with 12 bases between. The CDR3 has 12 residues. The V gene's germline CDR1 is SQVTM and CDR2 ANQGSEA. Here the CDR3 DNA reads TGCAGCGTTGATAATGCAGGTGGTGGCTACACCTTC. Its protein is CSVDNAGGGYTF.

This clonotype was found many times. The V call is TRBV5-1, the J call TRBJ2-4, with a tentative D call TRBD2 (5 bases). Trimming removed 4 bases at V and 6 bases at J, with 5 bases between. Germline V gives CDR1 SGHRS, CDR2 YFSETQ. This CDR3 is built from 11 residues. This chain's CDR3 is CASSGGNIQYF. The CDR3 coding sequence is TGCGCCAGCAGCGGAGGAAACATTCAGTACTTC. The variable domain in full, with the rest retrieved from reference TRBV5-1 and TRBJ2-4, is KAGVTQTPRYLIKTRGQQVTLSCSPISGHRSVSWYQQTPGQGLQFLFEYFSETQRNKGNFPGRFSGRQFSNSRSEMNVSTLELGDSALYLCASSGGNIQYFGAGTRLSVL.

This clonotype appeared many times. The rearrangement links TRBV11-2 to TRBJ2-3, with TRBD1 matching 8 bases. This CDR3 has 15 amino acids. Trimming cost V 3 bases and J 2 bases; bases outside gene matches: 4. Germline CDR1 and CDR2: SGHAT and FQNNGV. The chain's CDR3 is CASSFRDRSTDTQYF. CDR3 nucleotides: TGTGCCAGCAGCTTCCGGGACAGGTCCACAGATACGCAGTATTTT.

This chain uses TRBV29-1 with TRBJ1-4; D not resolved. The V and J ends lost 1 base and 7 bases respectively, with 13 bases between them. Germline V gene data show CDR1 as SQVTM and CDR2 as ANQGSEA. This CDR3 has 14 amino acids. CDR3 sequence reads: CSVEVEGRIEKLFF. The CDR3 nucleotides read TGCAGCGTTGAAGTAGAGGGAAGAATTGAAAAACTGTTTTTT.

This clonotype was detected ten times or more. The chain uses TRBV12-3 or TRBV12-4 and TRBJ1-4; 11 bases are shared with TRBD1. This CDR3 region has 14 residues. J gave up 7 bases and V 5 bases, and 3 bases lay outside the gene matches. The CDR3 is CASSRTGGGEKLFF. CDR3 DNA: TGTGCCAGCAGTCGGACAGGGGGCGGTGAAAAACTGTTTTTT.

This clonotype has ten or more counts. This chain joins TRBV7-2 and TRBJ2-3, with 7 positions matching TRBD2. J lost 4 bases, V lost 7 bases, and 8 bases had no gene match. From germline, CDR1 is SGHTA and CDR2 FQGNSA. CDR3 size: 14 residues. The CDR3 DNA sequence: TGTGCCAGCACGGGACTATTTAACGCAGATACGCAGTATTTT. Translation: CASTGLFNADTQYF.